These T cell receptor beta chains were read from a single sample in a study of T cell changes during pregnancy in multiple sclerosis. Sequencing used immunoSEQ multiplex PCR; TCRdb keeps in-frame clones, though not all of them. The table has about 38,000 clones, 85% to 90% seen once; the top ten hold 5.5% to 7.5%. The starting material was CD8+ T cells from peripheral blood mononuclear cells, obtained in the third trimester of pregnancy. These receptors all come from a female donor with multiple sclerosis, enrolled in a pregnancy study. Each CDR3 is given with its conserved first and last residue. D genes are given only for firm matches. Rows may omit the clone size; those that give it use once, few, many or a size class.

V: TRBV2; size: -; D: -; J: TRBJ1-2; CDR3: CASSTLRDTSKGGYTF; DNA: TGTGCCAGCAGTACTCTCCGGGACACCTCTAAGGGTGGCTACACCTTC
V: TRBV4-3; size: -; D: TRBD1; J: TRBJ2-7; CDR3: CASSQERWDRGFYEQYF; DNA: TGCGCCAGCAGCCAAGAGAGATGGGACAGGGGATTCTACGAGCAGTACTTC
V: TRBV6-5; size: -; D: -; J: TRBJ2-1; CDR3: CASSYFSSSYNEQFF; DNA: TGTGCCAGCAGTTACTTCTCGAGCTCCTACAATGAGCAGTTCTTC
V: TRBV4-2; size: -; D: TRBD2; J: TRBJ2-3; CDR3: CASSQDGPGGAGTQYF; DNA: TGTGCCAGCAGCCAAGATGGTCCCGGGGGGGCTGGTACGCAGTATTTT
V: TRBV10-2; size: -; D: -; J: TRBJ2-5; CDR3: CASSLTGFQETQYF; DNA: TGCGCCAGCAGCCTAACAGGGTTCCAAGAGACCCAGTACTTC
V: TRBV5-6; size: -; D: TRBD1; J: TRBJ2-7; CDR3: CASSRRDRDIPYEQYF; DNA: TGTGCCAGCAGCAGGCGGGACAGGGATATACCCTACGAGCAGTACTTC
V: TRBV13; size: -; D: -; J: TRBJ1-2; CDR3: CASSLAGDYGYTF; DNA: TGTGCCAGCAGCTTGGCCGGAGACTATGGCTACACCTTC
V: TRBV29-1; size: -; D: TRBD1; J: TRBJ1-2; CDR3: CSVGQAEHNYGYTF; DNA: TGCAGCGTGGGACAGGCGGAACATAACTATGGCTACACCTTC
V: TRBV19; size: -; D: TRBD1; J: TRBJ1-2; CDR3: CASSIAYEQGWNYGYTF; DNA: TGTGCCAGTAGTATAGCGTACGAACAGGGGTGGAACTATGGCTACACCTTC
V: TRBV25-1; size: once; D: TRBD1; J: TRBJ2-7; CDR3: CASSDPRTGGHEQYF; DNA: TGTGCCAGCAGTGACCCCAGGACAGGGGGCCACGAGCAGTACTTC
V: TRBV10-2; size: -; D: -; J: TRBJ1-5; CDR3: CASSDPPAGNQPQHF; DNA: TGCGCCAGCAGTGATCCACCGGCGGGGAATCAGCCCCAGCATTTT